This T cell receptor (beta chain) was identified in a study of blood T cell repertoires in COVID-19. Clones were read by immunoSEQ multiplex PCR, and TCRdb kept only the in-frame ones, dropping some. The data show 250,000 to 400,000 clones, with roughly nine tenths seen just once and 2.5% to 3.5% held by the top ten. From germline, CDR1 is MGHRA and CDR2 YSYEKL. V lost 0 bases, J lost 5 bases, and 5 bases lay in between. The CDR3 covers 13 residues. The rearrangement joins TRBV4-1 to TRBJ1-5; D is unresolved. Sequencing was carried out using peripheral blood. The clonotype was recovered from a woman in her twenties or thirties with COVID-19, enrolled during active disease. The CDR3 coding sequence is TGCGCCAGCAGCCAAGAGTCAGATCAGCCCCAGCATTTT. Translation gives CASSQESDQPQHF.